This paragraph covers one T cell receptor (beta chain) sequence. The sample belongs to a study of T cell changes during pregnancy in multiple sclerosis. The CDR3 runs 15 residues. Trimming cost V 2 bases and J 5 bases, with 19 bases left between them. Germline loops: CDR1 GTSNPN, CDR2 SVGIG (reference sequence). Some clones are missing from TCRdb's copy, which holds only in-frame ones; the method was immunoSEQ multiplex PCR. The sample gives tens of thousands of clones, roughly 90% of which show up once; roughly 5.4% is in the top ten. This sequence originates from a female donor in good health, enrolled as a control in a pregnancy study. The chain recombines TRBV30 with TRBJ2-7; D possibly corresponds to TRBD1 (6 bases). This specimen was peripheral blood, taken in the third trimester of pregnancy. CDR3 in DNA: TGTGCCTGGAGTCCCGGCCCTTTAGGGGGTCACGAGCAGTACTTC. Amino acids: CAWSPGPLGGHEQYF.